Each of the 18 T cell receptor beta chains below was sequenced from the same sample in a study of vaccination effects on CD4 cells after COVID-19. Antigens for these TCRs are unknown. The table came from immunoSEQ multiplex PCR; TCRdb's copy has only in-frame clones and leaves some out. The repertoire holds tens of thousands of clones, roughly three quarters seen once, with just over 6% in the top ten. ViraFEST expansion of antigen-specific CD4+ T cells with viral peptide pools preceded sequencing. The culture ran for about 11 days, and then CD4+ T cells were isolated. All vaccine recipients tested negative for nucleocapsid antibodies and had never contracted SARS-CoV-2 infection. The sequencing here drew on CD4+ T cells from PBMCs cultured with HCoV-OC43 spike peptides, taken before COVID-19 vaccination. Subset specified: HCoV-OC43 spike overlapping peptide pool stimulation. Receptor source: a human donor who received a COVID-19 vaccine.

CDR3 DNA sequence: TGCGCCAGCAGCCAAGATAACGGAGGGGGCTTTGAAAAACTGTTTTTT. It is translated as CASSQDNGGGFEKLFF. The rearrangement links TRBV4-3 to TRBJ1-4, with 7 positions matching TRBD1. The CDR3 contains 16 residues. Germline V CDR1 and CDR2: LGHNA, YSLEER. Trimming at V came to 0 bases and at J to 7 bases, leaving 8 bases not matched to a gene.

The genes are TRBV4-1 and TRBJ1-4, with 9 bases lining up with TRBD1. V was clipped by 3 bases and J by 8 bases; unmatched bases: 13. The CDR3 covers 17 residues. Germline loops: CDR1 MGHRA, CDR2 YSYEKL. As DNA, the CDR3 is TGCGCCAGCAGCCATAACGGACAGGGGACCACCTTGGAAAAACTGTTTTTT. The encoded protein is CASSHNGQGTTLEKLFF.

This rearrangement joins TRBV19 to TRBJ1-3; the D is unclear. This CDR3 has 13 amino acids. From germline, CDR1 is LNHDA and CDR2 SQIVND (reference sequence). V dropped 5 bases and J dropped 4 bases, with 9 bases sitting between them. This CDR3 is CASSSTSGNTIYF. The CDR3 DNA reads TGTGCCAGTAGTTCTACATCCGGAAACACCATATATTTT.

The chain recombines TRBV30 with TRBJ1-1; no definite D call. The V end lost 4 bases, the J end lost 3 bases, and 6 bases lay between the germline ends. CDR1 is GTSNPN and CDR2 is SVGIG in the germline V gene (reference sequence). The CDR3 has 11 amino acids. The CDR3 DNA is TGTGCCTGGATGATTCACACTGAAGCTTTCTTT. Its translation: CAWMIHTEAFF. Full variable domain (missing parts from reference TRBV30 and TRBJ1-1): SQTIHQWPATLVQPVGSPLSLECTVEGTSNPNLYWYRQAAGRGLQLLFYSVGIGQISSEVPQNLSASRPQDRQFILSSKKLLLSDSGFYLCAWMIHTEAFFGQGTRLTVV.

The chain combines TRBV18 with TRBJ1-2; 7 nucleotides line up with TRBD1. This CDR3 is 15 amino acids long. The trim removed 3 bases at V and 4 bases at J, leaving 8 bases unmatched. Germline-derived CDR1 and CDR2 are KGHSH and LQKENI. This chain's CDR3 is CASSPSLGQFYGYTF. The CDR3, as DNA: TGTGCCAGCTCACCTAGCCTGGGACAGTTCTATGGCTACACCTTC.

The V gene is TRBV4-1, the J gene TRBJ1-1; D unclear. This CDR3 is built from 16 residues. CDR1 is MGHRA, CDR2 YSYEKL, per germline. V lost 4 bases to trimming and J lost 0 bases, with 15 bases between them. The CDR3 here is CASSPTGLRMNTEAFF. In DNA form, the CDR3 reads TGCGCCAGCAGCCCAACGGGTCTCAGAATGAACACTGAAGCTTTCTTT.

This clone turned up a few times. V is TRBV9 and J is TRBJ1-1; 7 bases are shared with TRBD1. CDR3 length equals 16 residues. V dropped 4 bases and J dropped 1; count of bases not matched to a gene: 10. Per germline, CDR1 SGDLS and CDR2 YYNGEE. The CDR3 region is CASSFSSGTENTEAFF. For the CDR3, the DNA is TGTGCCAGCAGCTTCTCCTCCGGGACAGAGAACACTGAAGCTTTCTTT.

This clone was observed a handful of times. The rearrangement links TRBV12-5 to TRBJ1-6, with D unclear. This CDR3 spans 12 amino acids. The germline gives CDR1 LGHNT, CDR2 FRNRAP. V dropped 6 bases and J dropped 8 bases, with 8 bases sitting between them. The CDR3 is CASGGLDSPLHF. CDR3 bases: TGTGCTAGTGGGGGGTTGGATTCACCCCTCCACTTT.

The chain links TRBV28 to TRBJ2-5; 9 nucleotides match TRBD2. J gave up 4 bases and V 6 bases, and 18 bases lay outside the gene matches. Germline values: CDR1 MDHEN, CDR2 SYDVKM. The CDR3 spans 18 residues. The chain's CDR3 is CASSRFGLAGLGVETQYF. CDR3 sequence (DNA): TGTGCCAGCAGCCGTTTCGGTCTAGCGGGGCTGGGAGTAGAGACCCAGTACTTC. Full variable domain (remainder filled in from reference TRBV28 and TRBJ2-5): DVKVTQSSRYLVKRTGEKVFLECVQDMDHENMFWYRQDPGLGLRLIYFSYDVKMKEKGDIPEGYSVSREKKERFSLILESASTNQTSMYLCASSRFGLAGLGVETQYFGPGTRLLVL.

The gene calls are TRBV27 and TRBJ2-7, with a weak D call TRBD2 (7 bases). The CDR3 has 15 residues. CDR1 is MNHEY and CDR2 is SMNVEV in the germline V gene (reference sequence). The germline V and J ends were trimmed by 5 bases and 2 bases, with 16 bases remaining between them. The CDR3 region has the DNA TGTGCCAGCAGTCCCCGGGGAGGGGGGCCCTACGAGCAGTACGTC. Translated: CASSPRGGGPYEQYV.

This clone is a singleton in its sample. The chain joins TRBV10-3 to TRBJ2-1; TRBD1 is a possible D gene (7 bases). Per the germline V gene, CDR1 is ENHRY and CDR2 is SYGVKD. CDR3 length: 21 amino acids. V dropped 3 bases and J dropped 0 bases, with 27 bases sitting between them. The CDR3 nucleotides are TGTGCCATCAGTGATTTTCGGACACCAGGGGGGAAAAAGAGCTCCTACAATGAGCAGTTCTTC. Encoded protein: CAISDFRTPGGKKSSYNEQFF.

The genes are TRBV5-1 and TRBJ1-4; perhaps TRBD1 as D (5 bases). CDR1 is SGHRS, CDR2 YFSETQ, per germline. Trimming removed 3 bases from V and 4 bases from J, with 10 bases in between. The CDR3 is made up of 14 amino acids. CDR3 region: CASSSREYNEKLFF. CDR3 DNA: TGCGCCAGCAGCTCCAGGGAGTATAATGAAAAACTGTTTTTT.

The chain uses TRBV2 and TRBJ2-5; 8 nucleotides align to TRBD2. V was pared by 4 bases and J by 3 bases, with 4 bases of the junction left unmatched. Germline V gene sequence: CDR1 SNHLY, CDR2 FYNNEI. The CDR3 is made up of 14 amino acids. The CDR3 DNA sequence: TGTGCCAGCAGTGGTCGGCGGGGGGAAGAGACCCAGTACTTC. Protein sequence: CASSGRRGEETQYF.

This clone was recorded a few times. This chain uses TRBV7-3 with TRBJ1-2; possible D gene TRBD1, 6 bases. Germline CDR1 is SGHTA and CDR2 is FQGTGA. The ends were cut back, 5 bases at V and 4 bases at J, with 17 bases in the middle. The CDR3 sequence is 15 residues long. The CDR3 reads CASSPGGTRGYGYTF. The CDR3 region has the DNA TGTGCCAGCAGCCCCGGGGGCACCAGGGGCTATGGCTACACCTTC.

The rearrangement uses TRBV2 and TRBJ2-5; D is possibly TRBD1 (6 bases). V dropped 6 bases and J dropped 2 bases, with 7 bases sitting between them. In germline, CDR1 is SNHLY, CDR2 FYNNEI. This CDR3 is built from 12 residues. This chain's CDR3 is CASRDRQETQYF. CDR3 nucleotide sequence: TGTGCCAGCAGGGACAGACAAGAGACCCAGTACTTC.

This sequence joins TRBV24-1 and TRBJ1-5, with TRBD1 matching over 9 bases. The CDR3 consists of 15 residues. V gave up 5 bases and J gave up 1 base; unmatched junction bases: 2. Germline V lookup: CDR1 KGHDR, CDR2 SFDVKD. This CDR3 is CATSGDRASNQPQHF. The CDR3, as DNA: TGTGCCACCAGTGGGGACAGGGCAAGCAATCAGCCCCAGCATTTT.

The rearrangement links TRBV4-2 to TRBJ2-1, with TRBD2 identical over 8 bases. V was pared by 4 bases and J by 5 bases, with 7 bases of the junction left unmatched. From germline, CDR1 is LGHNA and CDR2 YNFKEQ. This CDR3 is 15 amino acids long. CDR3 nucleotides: TGTGCCAGCAGCCGCGGGACTAGTCTCGACAATGAGCAGTTCTTC. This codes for CASSRGTSLDNEQFF.

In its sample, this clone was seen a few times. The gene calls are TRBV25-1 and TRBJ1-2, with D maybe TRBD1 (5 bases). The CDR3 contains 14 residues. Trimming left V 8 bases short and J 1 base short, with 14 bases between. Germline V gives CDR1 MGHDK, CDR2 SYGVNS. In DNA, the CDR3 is TGTGCCAGCCGCGGACACCCTTTTAACTATGGCTACACCTTC. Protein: CASRGHPFNYGYTF.